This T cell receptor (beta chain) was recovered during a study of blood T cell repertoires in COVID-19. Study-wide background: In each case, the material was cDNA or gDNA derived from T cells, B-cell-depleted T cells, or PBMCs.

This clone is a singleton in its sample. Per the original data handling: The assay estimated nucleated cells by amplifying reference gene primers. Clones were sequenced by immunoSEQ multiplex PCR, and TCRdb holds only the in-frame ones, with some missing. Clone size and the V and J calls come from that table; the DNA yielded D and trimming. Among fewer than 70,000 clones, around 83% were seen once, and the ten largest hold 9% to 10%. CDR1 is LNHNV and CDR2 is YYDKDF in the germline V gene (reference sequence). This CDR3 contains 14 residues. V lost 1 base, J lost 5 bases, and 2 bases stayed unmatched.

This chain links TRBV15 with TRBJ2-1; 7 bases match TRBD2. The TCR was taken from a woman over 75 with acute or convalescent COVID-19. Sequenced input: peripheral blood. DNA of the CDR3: TGTGCCACCAGCAGAGCGGGGGGAAACAATGAGCAGTTCTTC. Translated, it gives CATSRAGGNNEQFF.